One and the same sample provided the 26 T cell receptor beta chains below, sequenced in a study of human T cells and chemical hapten exposure (TCRdb year 2021). Sample time point, as interpreted from the label and publication: patch test 1, 2 weeks after DPC sensitization. The treatment or condition label here, explained by the study, means: therapeutic diphenylcyclopropenone sensitization with weekly scalp DPC. Library creation used RACE. This sample was sequenced with a NextSeq 500. TCRdb's own reprocessing of the public reads used fastp at Q25 and MiXCR and kept productive beta chains. Entries are consolidated by CDR3 protein sequence, retaining the most common genes and DNA. This sample is represented by fewer than 500,000 distinct CDR3 sequences; nearly 5% of them were singletons. The top ten clones comprise around 2% of the sample. The sample in question was whole blood, obtained in connection with sensitization to the hapten diphenylcyclopropenone (DPC). These receptors were taken from a woman aged 45 to 65 with alopecia areata. Some clones in this sample may be carry-over from other donors' samples.

This clonotype was counted many times. The genes are TRBV4-1 and TRBJ1-2, with TRBD1 matching over 7 bases. V gave up 2 bases and J gave up 3 bases; unmatched junction bases: 3. Germline V gene sequence: CDR1 MGHRA, CDR2 YSYEKL. CDR3 length: 14 residues. Here the CDR3 reads CASSQQGQHYGYTF. The CDR3 nucleotides read TGCGCCAGCAGCCAACAGGGACAGCACTATGGCTACACCTTC.

This clonotype appeared many times. V gene TRBV29-1 combines with J gene TRBJ1-1; D perhaps matches TRBD1 (6 bases). CDR1 and CDR2 (germline): SQVTM, ANQGSEA. The CDR3 is 13 residues long. Trimming cost V 6 bases and J 3 bases, with 14 bases left between them. CDR3 in DNA: TGCAGCGTCCTGGGGGCGCTTGACACTGAAGCTTTCTTT. The encoded protein is CSVLGALDTEAFF.

The chain carries TRBV12-3 or TRBV12-4 and TRBJ2-3, with 8 bases aligning to TRBD1. The CDR3 spans 17 residues. V lost 2 bases, J lost 1 base, and 8 bases stayed unmatched. CDR3 nucleotides: TGTGCCAGCAGTTTAAGGGGCAGGGGGCTAGGCACAGATACGCAGTATTTT. This sequence encodes CASSLRGRGLGTDTQYF.

Ten or more counts support this clonotype. The chain links TRBV29-1 to TRBJ2-1, with 10 bases aligning to TRBD1. The CDR3 has 12 residues. The V and J ends lost 6 bases and 5 bases, in that order; junction bases with no gene match: 1. The V gene's germline CDR1 is SQVTM and CDR2 ANQGSEA. The CDR3 loop is CSVGQGDNEQFF. CDR3 DNA sequence: TGCAGCGTAGGACAGGGGGACAATGAGCAGTTCTTC.

This sequence joins TRBV2 and TRBJ2-3, with a weak D call TRBD1 (5 bases). With 4 bases removed from V and 2 bases from J, the gap between germline ends came to 10 bases. The CDR3 is 14 residues long. Germline V gives CDR1 SNHLY, CDR2 FYNNEI. CDR3 DNA sequence: TGTGCCAGCAGTGCTACAGGACCCACAGATACGCAGTATTTT. Residues: CASSATGPTDTQYF.

J is TRBJ2-7 and V is TRBV6-2 or TRBV6-3, with D hard to call. Trimming cost V 3 bases and J 2 bases, with 14 bases left between them. This CDR3 is built from 15 residues. Germline lookup yields CDR1 MNHEY and CDR2 SVGEGT. The CDR3 spells CASSYEVRDPYEQYF. The CDR3 DNA follows: TGTGCCAGCAGTTATGAGGTCCGAGATCCCTACGAGCAGTACTTC.

This clonotype was counted many times. One end of the junction varies from germline; a read error may be responsible. J is TRBJ1-1 and V is TRBV5-1; 9 bases fit TRBD1. CDR3 size: 13 residues. Germline V lookup: CDR1 SGHRS, CDR2 YFSETQ. The CDR3 region has the DNA TGCGCCAGCAGCCCCGGGACAGGGTATTCGCTCACGTTT. It translates to CASSPGTGYSLTF.

Many counts were recorded for this clonotype. The genes are TRBV9 and TRBJ1-1; D might be TRBD1 (6 bases). V gave up 0 bases and J gave up 3 bases, with 9 bases separating them. Per the germline V gene, CDR1 is SGDLS and CDR2 is YYNGEE. The CDR3 covers 14 residues. The CDR3 region is CASSVAAGDTEAFF. CDR3 DNA: TGTGCCAGCAGCGTAGCGGCAGGGGACACTGAAGCTTTCTTT.

This clonotype has more than one count but fewer than ten. The chain joins TRBV4-3 to TRBJ2-1; perhaps TRBD2 as D (6 bases). The germline V gene has CDR1 LGHNA and CDR2 YSLEER. The CDR3 totals 14 residues. The V and J ends lost 1 base and 8 bases respectively, with 12 bases between them. CDR3 coding DNA: TGCGCCAGCAGCCAAGGGGCGGGGCATTATGAGCAGTTCTTC. Translation: CASSQGAGHYEQFF.

This clonotype was detected only a few times. Germline and junction disagree at one end, which may indicate a read error. This chain uses TRBV12-3 or TRBV12-4 with TRBJ1-1, with 9 nucleotides matching TRBD1. This CDR3 has 12 amino acids. The CDR3 DNA reads TGTGCCAGCAGGTTAGGACAGGGGGAAGCTTTCTTT. It is translated as CASRLGQGEAFF.

This clonotype came up many times. The rearrangement uses TRBV9 and TRBJ2-1; TRBD2 agrees at 10 bases. CDR3 length equals 17 residues. Germline CDR1 is SGDLS and CDR2 is YYNGEE. V gave up 0 bases and J gave up 9 bases; unmatched junction bases: 12. In DNA form, the CDR3 reads TGTGCCAGCAGCGTAGATGGTAGCGGGGGGCTCCTGGGTGAGCAGTTCTTC. It yields the protein CASSVDGSGGLLGEQFF.

This clonotype was seen more than once but under ten times. This chain connects TRBV7-2 to TRBJ1-1, with 8 nucleotides matching TRBD1. Germline V gene lookup returns CDR1 SGHTA and CDR2 FQGNSA. J was trimmed by 8 bases and V by 5 bases; bases with no gene match: 10. This CDR3 contains 14 residues. CDR3 DNA: TGTGCCAGCAGCCTCACAGGGGGAACGGAGGAAGCTTTCTTT. Translation gives CASSLTGGTEEAFF.

The chain has TRBV7-2 and TRBJ1-2; no firm D call. CDR1 and CDR2 (germline): SGHTA, FQGNSA. Trimming cost V 7 bases and J 0 bases, with 15 bases left between them. The CDR3 consists of 15 residues. CDR3: CASTLQRTTNYGYTF. For the CDR3, the DNA is TGTGCCAGCACCCTCCAGAGGACCACTAACTATGGCTACACCTTC.

This clonotype appeared many times. This rearrangement joins TRBV25-1 to TRBJ2-6, with D possibly TRBD2 on 5 matching bases. The germline CDR1 and CDR2 sequences are MGHDK and SYGVNS. Trimming stripped 7 bases from V and 0 bases from J, with 19 bases between. The CDR3 runs 18 residues. The CDR3 sequence is CASTGNPGAVSGANVLTF. The CDR3 DNA follows: TGTGCCAGCACCGGGAACCCAGGTGCCGTCTCTGGGGCCAACGTCCTGACTTTC.

Many counts were recorded for this clonotype. This chain joins TRBV18 and TRBJ2-1; D remains ambiguous. The CDR3 covers 15 residues. V was pared by 3 bases and J by 6 bases, with 15 bases between. Germline V gene lookup returns CDR1 KGHSH and CDR2 LQKENI. DNA for the CDR3: TGTGCCAGCTCACCTGAACGAGCTCTAGTCAATGAGCAGTTCTTC. This encodes CASSPERALVNEQFF.

The V call is TRBV20-1, the J call TRBJ2-1, with 7 bases identical to TRBD2. CDR3 length: 13 residues. Germline CDR1 DFQATT, CDR2 SNEGSKA (reference sequence). After removal of 2 bases from V and 5 bases from J, the junction contained 3 bases not matched to a gene. The DNA for the CDR3 is TGCAGTGCTAGACCTGGGGGGGACAATGAGCAGTTCTTC. Translated: CSARPGGDNEQFF.

Ten or more counts support this clonotype. In DNA form, the CDR3 reads TGTGCCAGCAGCATTAGCGGGAGCGATCAAGATACGCAGTATTTT. Amino acid sequence: CASSISGSDQDTQYF. The rearrangement links TRBV11-2 to TRBJ2-3; TRBD2 matches 9 bases. CDR3 length: 15 residues. Germline CDR1 reads SGHAT; CDR2 reads FQNNGV. Trimming cost V 5 bases and J 5 bases; bases outside gene matches: 8. The full variable domain, its missing parts supplied by reference TRBV11-2 and TRBJ2-3, is EAGVAQSPRYKIIEKRQSVAFWCNPISGHATLYWYQQILGQGPKLLIQFQNNGVVDDSQLPKDRFSAERLKGVDSTLKIQPAKLEDSAVYLCASSISGSDQDTQYFGPGTRLTVL.

This clonotype has a handful of counts. J is TRBJ1-2 and V is TRBV12-3 or TRBV12-4; no definite D call. The V end lost 5 bases, the J end lost 2 bases, and 9 bases lay between the germline ends. CDR3 length equals 13 residues. The CDR3 sequence: CASSTPPNYGYTF. DNA of the CDR3: TGTGCCAGCAGTACCCCTCCGAACTATGGCTACACCTTC.

This clonotype was seen many times. The chain uses TRBV7-9 and TRBJ2-1; D may be TRBD2 (5 bases). Germline V CDR1 and CDR2: SEHNR, FQNEAQ (reference sequence). Trimming cost V 2 bases and J 8 bases, with 19 bases left between them. The CDR3 runs to 16 residues. CDR3 in DNA: TGTGCCAGCAGCTTACCGAGAGGGCTAGCCACCCATGAGCAGTTCTTC. The encoded protein is CASSLPRGLATHEQFF. The entire variable domain, with the rest obtained from reference TRBV7-9 and TRBJ2-1, is as follows: DTGVSQNPRHKITKRGQNVTFRCDPISEHNRLYWYRQTLGQGPEFLTYFQNEAQLEKSRLLSDRFSAERPKGSFSTLEIQRTEQGDSAMYLCASSLPRGLATHEQFFGPGTRLTVL.

Many counts were recorded for this clonotype. The chain has TRBV27 and TRBJ1-1; D not certain. The germline V gene encodes CDR1 MNHEY and CDR2 SMNVEV (reference sequence). The CDR3 sequence is 13 residues long. V dropped 3 bases and J dropped 5 bases, with 10 bases sitting between them. The CDR3 region has the DNA TGTGCCAGCAGTTTTAATCGAGGGACTGAAGCTTTCTTT. Translated: CASSFNRGTEAFF.

As concerns this clonotype: A much larger clone differs from this one at a single base, so this may be a read error. This chain links TRBV11-2 with TRBJ2-3; D may be TRBD1 or TRBD2 (5 bases each). This CDR3 comprises 15 residues. Looked up from germline, CDR1 is SGHAT and CDR2 is FQNNGV. The CDR3 is CAGSFRDRSTDTQYF. Here the CDR3 DNA reads TGTGCCGGCAGCTTCCGGGACCGAAGCACAGATACGCAGTATTTT.

The rearrangement links TRBV4-2 to TRBJ2-3, with a possible D match to TRBD2 (5 bases). CDR1 LGHNA and CDR2 YNFKEQ come from the germline V gene. Deletions cut 3 bases from V and 6 bases from J, with 13 bases between. The CDR3 has 14 residues. The chain's CDR3 is CASSQWSSRDTQYF. In DNA, the CDR3 is TGTGCCAGCAGCCAGTGGTCTAGCAGGGATACGCAGTATTTT.

This clonotype was counted ten times or more. CDR3 nucleotides: TGTGCCAGCAGCCCCTGGACGGAATACTATGGCTACACCTTC. Translating gives CASSPWTEYYGYTF. The chain carries TRBV5-6 and TRBJ1-2; D is uncertain. The CDR3 has 14 residues. The germline V gene has CDR1 SGHDT and CDR2 YYEEEE. V lost 4 bases, J lost 3 bases, and 13 bases lay in between.

This clonotype was picked up many times. This chain uses TRBV11-2 with TRBJ2-2; D may be TRBD2 (6 bases). The V end was cut by 8 bases, the J end by 1 base, with 17 bases between. The V gene's germline CDR1 is SGHAT and CDR2 FQNNGV. This CDR3 is 16 amino acids long. In DNA, the CDR3 is TGTGCCAGCCCGTCAGGGAGGCCTTTGAACACCGGGGAGCTGTTTTTT. It specifies CASPSGRPLNTGELFF.

This rearrangement joins TRBV20-1 to TRBJ1-4, with 7 bases lining up with TRBD1. The CDR3 totals 16 residues. V trimming: 0 bases; J trimming: 8 bases; junction bases outside the gene matches: 12. The germline CDR1 and CDR2 sequences are DFQATT and SNEGSKA (reference sequence). CDR3 coding DNA: TGCAGTGCTAGAGATGCTCAGACAGGGTCGGAAGAAAAACTGTTTTTT. It translates to CSARDAQTGSEEKLFF.

At least ten counts were recorded for this clonotype. The V call is TRBV5-5, the J call TRBJ2-6; D unclear. Trimming left V 0 bases short and J 2 bases short, with 6 bases between. CDR1 is SGHKS and CDR2 is YYEKEE in the germline V gene (reference sequence). This CDR3 has 15 amino acids. This CDR3 is CASSLEWAGANVLTF. The DNA for the CDR3 is TGTGCCAGCAGCTTGGAATGGGCTGGGGCCAACGTCCTGACTTTC.